The text below deals with one T cell receptor (beta chain). The sample has other DNA sequences that encode this CDR3 too. These data belong to a study of shared clonotypes between healthy human individuals. Trimming took off 0 bases at V and 5 bases at J, with 5 bases between the two ends. This CDR3 is 13 amino acids long. Germline V gene data show CDR1 as SGHRS and CDR2 as YFSETQ. Assay used: immunoSEQ multiplex PCR; TCRdb lists only in-frame clones, some missing. This sample has 2 million to 2.5 million clones; about 94% occur once, and the top ten carry around 0.13%. The chain has TRBV5-1 and TRBJ2-2, with unresolved D. The TCR sequence derives from a man between 18 and 29 years old in good health. The sequenced sample was naive CD4+ T cells sorted from blood. Subset described: CD45RA+ positively selected. CDR3 nucleotide sequence: TGCGCCAGCAGCTTGGGCGAGACCGGGGAGCTGTTTTTT. Its translation is CASSLGETGELFF. Together with reference TRBV5-1 and TRBJ2-2, the CDR3 gives the full variable domain: KAGVTQTPRYLIKTRGQQVTLSCSPISGHRSVSWYQQTPGQGLQFLFEYFSETQRNKGNFPGRFSGRQFSNSRSEMNVSTLELGDSALYLCASSLGETGELFFGEGSRLTVL.